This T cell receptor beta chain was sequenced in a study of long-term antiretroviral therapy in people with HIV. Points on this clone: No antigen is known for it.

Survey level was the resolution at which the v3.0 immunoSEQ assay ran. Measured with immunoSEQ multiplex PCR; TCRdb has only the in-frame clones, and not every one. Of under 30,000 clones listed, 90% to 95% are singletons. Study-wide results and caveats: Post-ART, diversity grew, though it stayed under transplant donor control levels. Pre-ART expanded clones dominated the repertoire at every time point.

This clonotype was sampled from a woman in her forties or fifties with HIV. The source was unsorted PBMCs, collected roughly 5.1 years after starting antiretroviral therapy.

CDR3: CASSAEGSYSNQPQHF. CDR3 coding DNA: TGTGCCAGCAGCGCCGAGGGGTCATACAGCAATCAGCCCCAGCATTTT. V usage is TRBV7-8 and J usage is TRBJ1-5, with TRBD1 as a possible D gene (5 bases). The CDR3 covers 16 residues. The germline V and J ends were trimmed by 5 bases and 1 base, with 15 bases remaining between them. The germline gives CDR1 SGHVS, CDR2 FQNEAQ.